The 32 T cell receptor beta chains presented below share a single source sample, sequenced in a study of T cells in Graves' hyperthyroidism and ophthalmopathy. TCR beta CDR3 regions were amplified from RNA transcripts. In the first-round RT-PCR of the TCR CDR3, the HTBI primer set was used. TCRdb re-analysed the multiplex PCR reads in MiXCR, keeping a single row per CDR3 protein. The sample carries around 600,000 distinct CDR3 sequences, 40% to 55% recorded once. Sample: peripheral blood or thyroid tissue (not recorded which). The receptor source for this set is an adult man with Graves' disease, either hyperthyroidism or ophthalmopathy (not recorded which).

The chain uses TRBV20-1 and TRBJ1-2, with D perhaps TRBD1 (5 bases). V lost 3 bases to trimming and J lost 2 bases, with 16 bases between them. Germline V lookup: CDR1 DFQATT, CDR2 SNEGSKA (reference sequence). This CDR3 spans 15 amino acids. CDR3 in DNA: TGCAGTGCTAGCCCCCCCGGCGGGGACAACTATGGCTACACCTTC. Amino acid sequence: CSASPPGGDNYGYTF.

In its sample, this clonotype was seen many times. The genes are TRBV14 and TRBJ1-1; D unclear. Germline-derived CDR1 and CDR2 are SGHDN and FVKESK. The CDR3 contains 14 residues. V was pared by 1 base and J by 4 bases, with 10 bases between. CDR3 in amino acids: CASSQAVTVTEAFF. The DNA of the CDR3 is TGTGCCAGCAGCCAAGCGGTCACAGTCACTGAAGCTTTCTTT.

This clonotype was observed a few times. The gene calls are TRBV7-9 and TRBJ2-7; no definite D call. The V gene's germline CDR1 is SEHNR and CDR2 FQNEAQ (reference sequence). The CDR3 spans 11 residues. V was shortened by 5 bases and J by 7 bases, with 9 bases between the two germline ends. CDR3 residues: CASSLWGEQYF. The DNA of the CDR3 is TGTGCCAGCAGCCTCTGGGGAGAGCAGTACTTC. Using reference TRBV7-9 and TRBJ2-7 for the parts outside the CDR3, the full variable domain is DTGVSQNPRHKITKRGQNVTFRCDPISEHNRLYWYRQTLGQGPEFLTYFQNEAQLEKSRLLSDRFSAERPKGSFSTLEIQRTEQGDSAMYLCASSLWGEQYFGPGTRLTVT.

Concerning this clonotype itself: Its ends do not fully match the called genes, so a read error is possible. The chain links TRBV7-9 to TRBJ2-6; perhaps D is TRBD1 or TRBD2 (6 bases each). The germline V gene encodes CDR1 SEHNR and CDR2 FQNEAQ (reference sequence). This CDR3 spans 16 amino acids. The CDR3 sequence is CASSFSRPGGVNTEAF. In DNA, the CDR3 is TGTGCCAGCAGCTTTTCCCGCCCCGGGGGCGTCAACACTGAAGCTTTC.

The chain is built from TRBV7-9 and TRBJ1-2, with TRBD1 as a possible D gene (5 bases). The CDR3 consists of 15 residues. Germline V lookup: CDR1 SEHNR, CDR2 FQNEAQ (reference sequence). V was cut by 1 base and J by 4 bases, with 13 bases left in between. In nucleotides, the CDR3 is TGTGCCAGCAGCTTAGAGCGGGGGGTCGGCTATGGCTACACCTTC. It yields the protein CASSLERGVGYGYTF.

The chain employs TRBV6-1 and TRBJ1-2; TRBD1 matches at 7 bases. With V trimmed by 6 bases and J by 6 bases, 7 bases remained unmatched. This CDR3 contains 13 residues. Looked up from germline, CDR1 is MNHNS and CDR2 is SASEGT. CDR3 DNA: TGTGCCAGCAGACCGGGACAGCAGGATGGCTACACCTTC. This encodes CASRPGQQDGYTF.

Points on this clonotype: One end of the junction does not line up with germline, which may come from a read error. The chain has TRBV7-8 and TRBJ2-5, with 9 bases matching TRBD2. Germline V gene lookup returns CDR1 SGHVS and CDR2 FQNEAQ. The CDR3 loop spans 17 amino acids. The CDR3 sequence is CASSVATAGGHQETQYF. DNA for the CDR3: TGTGCCAGCAGCGTAGCTACGGCGGGGGGGCACCAAGAGACCCAGTACTTC.

This chain uses TRBV29-1 with TRBJ1-2, with D perhaps TRBD1 (6 bases). This CDR3 spans 11 amino acids. The V gene's germline CDR1 is SQVTM and CDR2 ANQGSEA. The ends were cut back, 8 bases at V and 8 bases at J, with 15 bases in the middle. This CDR3 reads CSSQWGQGYTF. DNA for the CDR3: TGCAGCTCCCAGTGGGGGCAGGGCTACACCTTC.

This clonotype has a count of ten or more. This chain links TRBV10-3 with TRBJ1-1; D ambiguous. The V gene lost 0 bases and the J gene lost 6 bases, with 8 bases spanning the gap. CDR1 is ENHRY and CDR2 is SYGVKD in the germline V gene. This CDR3 region has 13 residues. CDR3: CAISESGDSEAFF. CDR3 sequence (DNA): TGTGCCATCAGTGAGTCCGGGGATTCTGAAGCTTTCTTT.

The CDR3 DNA is TGTGCCAGCAGCTCCGGACTGCTCCAAGAGACCCAGTACTTC. The encoded protein is CASSSGLLQETQYF. The chain is built from TRBV7-8 and TRBJ2-5; maybe TRBD2 (5 bases). Per the germline V gene, CDR1 is SGHVS and CDR2 is FQNEAQ. V lost 4 bases, J lost 1 base, and 10 bases lay in between. The CDR3 runs 14 residues.

With regard to this clonotype: At one boundary the junction diverges from the germline segment, which might be a read error. DNA for the CDR3: TGCGCCAGCAGGACCCCGGGACGCCGGGTGAACACTGAAGCTTTCTTT. It codes for CASRTPGRRVNTEAFF. The chain links TRBV11-1 to TRBJ1-1; D possibly corresponds to TRBD1 (5 bases). Germline V gene sequence: CDR1 SGHAT, CDR2 FQDESV (reference sequence). The CDR3 runs 16 residues.

This clonotype was seen ten or more times. J is TRBJ1-2 and V is TRBV6-1; no clear D gene. Germline V gives CDR1 MNHNS, CDR2 SASEGT. This CDR3 has 11 amino acids. V shed 1 base and J shed 7 bases, with 4 bases lying between them. Here the CDR3 DNA reads TGTGCCAGCAGTGAAGTGGCTGGCTACACCTTC. Protein: CASSEVAGYTF.

This CDR3 is CASKGGIQETQYF. In DNA, the CDR3 is TGTGCCAGCAAAGGGGGGATCCAAGAGACCCAGTACTTC. The rearrangement joins TRBV25-1 to TRBJ2-5; possibly TRBD1 or TRBD2 for D (6 bases each). This CDR3 region has 13 residues. Germline-derived CDR1 and CDR2 are MGHDK and SYGVNS. Between the trimmed V and J ends, which lost 7 bases and 1 base, there was a span of 10 bases.

This clonotype has more than one count but fewer than ten. The chain employs TRBV19 and TRBJ2-7; D possibly uses TRBD1 or TRBD2 (5 bases each). Trimming took off 3 bases at V and 1 base at J, with 19 bases between the two ends. Germline CDR1 LNHDA, CDR2 SQIVND (reference sequence). The CDR3 extends over 17 amino acids. CDR3 DNA: TGTGCCAGTAGTATTAGTTGGGGCCCTGGCGGGTCCTACGAGCAGTACTTC. Translation gives CASSISWGPGGSYEQYF.

Comments on this clonotype: One end of the junction is discordant with germline, which a read error may explain. V usage is TRBV10-3 and J usage is TRBJ1-6; no reliable D call. The CDR3 contains 16 residues. Germline CDR1 reads ENHRY; CDR2 reads SYGVKD. The CDR3 protein is CASSESPQWNNSPLHF. In DNA form, the CDR3 reads TGTGCCAGCAGTGAGTCGCCCCAGTGGAATAATTCACCCCTCCACTTT.

The chain couples TRBV6-5 to TRBJ1-2; 9 positions match TRBD1. V was pared by 5 bases and J by 7 bases, with 2 bases of the junction left unmatched. The CDR3 contains 12 residues. In germline, CDR1 is MNHEY, CDR2 SVGAGI. The CDR3 region is CASSRDRVGYTF. CDR3 DNA sequence: TGTGCCAGCAGTCGGGACAGGGTTGGCTACACCTTC.

This clonotype was counted a few times. The chain is built from TRBV7-9 and TRBJ1-1, with 7 bases matching TRBD1. V was clipped by 4 bases and J by 3 bases; unmatched bases: 11. Looked up from germline, CDR1 is SEHNR and CDR2 is FQNEAQ (reference sequence). The CDR3 length is 16 residues. For the CDR3, the DNA is TGTGCCAGCAGCTCGCCCCTGACAGGGATTGACACTGAAGCTTTCTTT. Protein product: CASSSPLTGIDTEAFF.

To note about this clonotype: An end of the junction does not agree with germline; a read error may underlie this. The chain combines TRBV7-9 with TRBJ1-5, with D hard to call. The CDR3 spans 16 residues. Germline CDR1 is SEHNR and CDR2 is FQNEAQ (reference sequence). This CDR3 reads CASSQERRTGNQPQHF. The CDR3 DNA sequence: TGCGCCAGCAGCCAAGAGCGTCGGACCGGCAATCAGCCCCAGCATTTT. The complete variable domain, with remaining parts taken from reference TRBV7-9 and TRBJ1-5, reads DTGVSQNPRHKITKRGQNVTFRCDPISEHNRLYWYRQTLGQGPEFLTYFQNEAQLEKSRLLSDRFSAERPKGSFSTLEIQRTEQGDSAMYLCASSQERRTGNQPQHFGDGTRLSIL.

The CDR3 DNA sequence: TGCAGCAGTTTCTCGGACAGGGTAGGGGAAAAACTGTTTTTT. Its protein is CSSFSDRVGEKLFF. V and J are TRBV29-1 and TRBJ1-4, with TRBD1 matching 8 bases. The germline V gene has CDR1 SQVTM and CDR2 ANQGSEA. V dropped 8 bases and J dropped 8; count of bases not matched to a gene: 13. The CDR3 sequence is 14 residues long.

The chain recombines TRBV10-3 with TRBJ1-6; tentative D call: TRBD1 (5 bases). The CDR3 is 14 residues long. Germline CDR1 is ENHRY and CDR2 is SYGVKD. Trimming took off 10 bases at V and 7 bases at J, with 17 bases between the two ends. CDR3 protein: CASRESKSNSPLHF. In DNA, the CDR3 is TGTGCCAGCAGGGAGTCAAAGTCAAATTCACCCCTCCACTTT.

This chain uses TRBV20-1 with TRBJ2-7, with TRBD1 matching 7 bases. Trimming at V came to 3 bases and at J to 3 bases, leaving 5 bases not matched to a gene. CDR3 length equals 13 residues. CDR1 is DFQATT and CDR2 is SNEGSKA in the germline V gene (reference sequence). This chain's CDR3 is CSASPRDSYEQYF. Here the CDR3 DNA reads TGCAGTGCTAGCCCCCGGGACAGCTACGAGCAGTACTTC.

To note about this clonotype: A single base separates this from a much larger clone, so it may be a read error. Since the CDR3 does not end with the conserved phenylalanine or tryptophan, this likely comes from a read error. This chain connects TRBV11-2 to TRBJ1-1, with D perhaps TRBD1 (6 bases). Per germline, CDR1 SGHAT and CDR2 FQNNGV. There are 15 residues in the CDR3. Trimming removed 5 bases at V and 2 bases at J, with 15 bases between. The CDR3 DNA follows: TGTGCCAGCAGCCCGGGGAGCAGGGGAAACACTGAAGCTTTCCTT. Translated, it gives CASSPGSRGNTEAFL.

The chain combines TRBV6-5 with TRBJ1-5; D call uncertain. Trimming shortened V by 8 bases and J by 7 bases, and 12 bases separated the two germline ends. The germline V gene has CDR1 MNHEY and CDR2 SVGAGI. The CDR3 loop spans 12 amino acids. In DNA, the CDR3 is TGTGCCAGCGGCTACCCACACCAGCCCCAGCATTTT. Its protein product is CASGYPHQPQHF.

This clonotype was detected ten times or more. J is TRBJ1-4 and V is TRBV29-1, with a tentative D call TRBD1 (6 bases). Trimming took 5 bases from V and 10 from J, leaving 14 bases between them. The CDR3 is 12 residues long. Per the germline V gene, CDR1 is SQVTM and CDR2 is ANQGSEA. CDR3 sequence reads: CSVNTGTGKLFF. As DNA, the CDR3 is TGCAGCGTTAACACAGGGACGGGAAAACTGTTTTTT.

In regard to this clonotype: This may be a read error, as it is one base from a much larger clone. The chain employs TRBV29-1 and TRBJ1-1, with D unresolved. Deletions cut 8 bases from V and 4 bases from J, with 11 bases between. Germline assignment: CDR1 SQVTM and CDR2 ANQGSEA. The CDR3 loop spans 11 amino acids. CDR3 sequence: CSWAESTEAFF. CDR3 coding DNA: TGCAGCTGGGCGGAAAGCACTGAAGCTTTCTTT.

This sequence joins TRBV25-1 and TRBJ2-1; D is ambiguous. Trimming cost V 1 base and J 2 bases, with 6 bases left between them. The germline gives CDR1 MGHDK, CDR2 SYGVNS. There are 14 residues in the CDR3. CDR3 sequence reads: CASSELNTYNEQFF. CDR3 nucleotide sequence: TGTGCCAGCAGTGAATTGAATACCTACAATGAGCAGTTCTTC.

This clonotype has ten or more counts. The V and J genes are TRBV7-8 and TRBJ2-5; D gene uncertain. The germline CDR1 and CDR2 sequences are SGHVS and FQNEAQ. CDR3 length: 15 residues. Trimming removed 5 bases from V and 2 bases from J, with 15 bases in between. CDR3 in DNA: TGTGCCAGCAGCCCTCCACTTCGCTTGCAAGAGACCCAGTACTTC. Amino acids: CASSPPLRLQETQYF.

The chain recombines TRBV6-5 with TRBJ1-1; the D gene is possibly TRBD1 (6 bases). Between the trimmed V and J ends, which lost 2 bases and 3 bases, there was a span of 13 bases. Germline-derived CDR1 and CDR2 are MNHEY and SVGAGI. The CDR3 spans 15 residues. CDR3 sequence reads: CASSYTGGGDTEAFF. CDR3 nucleotide sequence: TGTGCCAGCAGTTACACGGGGGGCGGGGACACTGAAGCTTTCTTT.

This clonotype was recorded at least ten times. Germline is not matched at one junction end, which may reflect a read error. V and J are TRBV7-2 and TRBJ2-5; TRBD2 matches 7 bases. The germline gives CDR1 SGHTA, CDR2 FQGNSA. The CDR3 loop spans 14 amino acids. CDR3 coding DNA: TGTGCCAGCAGCTTTTCGGGGCCCCGGGACTACGTGAACTTC. It codes for CASSFSGPRDYVNF.

This clonotype was counted many times. The rearrangement links TRBV7-8 to TRBJ2-7, with 7 bases fitting TRBD1. Germline CDR1 reads SGHVS; CDR2 reads FQNEAQ. The CDR3 runs to 14 residues. The ends lost 5 bases at V and 2 bases at J; junction bases unmatched: 6. DNA for the CDR3: TGTGCCAGCAGCGTTCACAGGGGACCCTACGAGCAGTACTTC. Amino acids: CASSVHRGPYEQYF.

This clonotype was seen only a few times. The chain joins TRBV7-8 to TRBJ1-1; tentative D call: TRBD1 (6 bases). V was pared by 8 bases and J by 1 base, with 14 bases between. Germline V lookup: CDR1 SGHVS, CDR2 FQNEAQ. CDR3 length equals 14 residues. The CDR3 sequence: CASHRDLGNTEAFF. CDR3 coding DNA: TGTGCCAGCCACAGGGACTTGGGGAACACTGAAGCTTTCTTT.

There are a few counts of this clonotype. The rearrangement joins TRBV7-9 to TRBJ2-7, with 7 bases fitting TRBD1. Germline trimming cut 4 bases from V and 2 bases from J; bases unmatched to any gene: 11. Germline V CDR1 and CDR2: SEHNR, FQNEAQ (reference sequence). The CDR3 covers 16 residues. The CDR3 DNA reads as TGTGCCAGCAGCTCAACCACAGGGGTCCTAACCTACGAGCAGTACTTC. This sequence encodes CASSSTTGVLTYEQYF.